This is a list of T cell receptor beta chains from one sample in a study of blood T cell repertoires in COVID-19. Using immunoSEQ multiplex PCR, the repertoire was profiled, and TCRdb retains in-frame clones only, with some absent. The sample lists 450,000 to 500,000 clones; about nine tenths were seen once. Material for sequencing was PBMCs or T cells enriched from blood (not recorded which). Receptors originate from a woman in her sixties who had recovered from COVID-19. Each CDR3 is given with its conserved first and last residue. D genes are given only for firm matches. Where a row states a size, it is once, few, many or the class of an expanded clone; other rows omit it.

>TRBJ2-3|NA|TRBV2|once
TGTGCCAGCAGTGAGGAGCACACAGATACGCAGTATTTT
CASSEEHTDTQYF
>TRBJ1-1|NA|TRBV27|NA
TGTGCCAGCAGTAGGGACACCATGAACACTGAAGCTTTCTTT
CASSRDTMNTEAFF
>TRBJ1-2|NA|TRBV9|NA
TGTGCCAGCAGCGCCCTAACAGGGAACTATGGCTACACCTTC
CASSALTGNYGYTF
>TRBJ1-3|NA|TRBV12-3/TRBV12-4|few
TGTGCCAGCAGTTTTGGGGGGAACACCATATATTTT
CASSFGGNTIYF
>TRBJ1-2|TRBD1|TRBV29-1|few
TGCAGCGCGGGACAGGGTGTCGGTGGCTACACCTTC
CSAGQGVGGYTF
>TRBJ2-1|NA|TRBV9|once
TGTGCCAGCAGCGTAGCCTCCTTTCCGACAGCCAATGAGCAGTTCTTC
CASSVASFPTANEQFF
>TRBJ1-5|NA|TRBV19|NA
TGTGCCAGTAGTTGGACAGCTAGCAATCAGCCCCAGCATTTT
CASSWTASNQPQHF
>TRBJ2-3|NA|TRBV2|NA
TGTGCCAGCAGTTATGGACTCACAGATACGCAGTATTTT
CASSYGLTDTQYF
>TRBJ1-2|TRBD1|TRBV10-3|NA
TGTGCCATCGGTACAGGGGCGGGCTATGGCTACACCTTC
CAIGTGAGYGYTF
>TRBJ2-6|NA|TRBV4-1|NA
TGCGCCAGCAGCCAAGGGCGCGGGGGCCGTCCACAGTCTGGGGCCAACGTCCTGACTTTC
CASSQGRGGRPQSGANVLTF
>TRBJ1-1|NA|TRBV11-2|NA
TGTGCCAGCAGCTTAGTTGGAGGACCGGGGATGAACACTGAAGCTTTCTTT
CASSLVGGPGMNTEAFF
>TRBJ1-1|NA|TRBV2|NA
TGTGCCAGCAGCGGACGGACAGTAAACACTGAAGCTTTCTTT
CASSGRTVNTEAFF
>TRBJ2-7|TRBD1|TRBV7-9|NA
TGTGCCAGCAGCTCCATGACAGGGCATAGCTCCTACGAGCAGTACTTC
CASSSMTGHSSYEQYF
>TRBJ1-5|NA|TRBV5-1|once
TGCGCCAGCAGCCCACAGGGTCTGCGCAATCAGCCCCAGCATTTT
CASSPQGLRNQPQHF
>TRBJ2-6|NA|TRBV6-1|NA
TGTGCCAGCAGTGAAGCCTACAGACCCTCTGGGGCCAACGTCCTGACTTTC
CASSEAYRPSGANVLTF
>TRBJ2-7|NA|TRBV11-2|NA
TGTGCCAGCAGCTTAGATAACAGCCCTGGGTACGAGCAGTACTTC
CASSLDNSPGYEQYF
>TRBJ1-1|NA|TRBV5-1|NA
TGCGCCAGCAGCTCGGGTTTGGGGAACACTGAAGCTTTCTTT
CASSSGLGNTEAFF
>TRBJ2-2|NA|TRBV10-3|NA
TGTGCCATCAGGGAAAGGACTTCGAACACCGGGGAGCTGTTTTTT
CAIRERTSNTGELFF
>TRBJ2-2|TRBD2|TRBV2|NA
TGTGCCAGCAGTTCGACGACTAGCGGGGGACGCGGGGAGCTGTTTTTT
CASSSTTSGGRGELFF
>TRBJ2-1|TRBD2|TRBV19|NA
TGTGCCAGTAGTATTAGGGACGGGGGGGCGTCCTACAATGAGCAGTTCTTC
CASSIRDGGASYNEQFF
>TRBJ1-2|NA|TRBV5-1|NA
TGCGCCAGCAGCCTGGATGGGGCTGGTGGCTACACCTTC
CASSLDGAGGYTF
>TRBJ1-1|TRBD1|TRBV2|NA
TGTGCCAGCAGTACGGGACAGCTCACTGAAGCTTTCTTT
CASSTGQLTEAFF
>TRBJ1-1|NA|TRBV3-1/TRBV3-2|NA
TGTGCCAGCAGCCAATTTCAGGGAGGTGAAGCTTTCTTT
CASSQFQGGEAFF
>TRBJ2-1|TRBD2|TRBV10-1|NA
TGCGCCAGCAGTGAGATCGGGGGGAGCTACAATGAGCAGTTCTTC
CASSEIGGSYNEQFF
>TRBJ2-7|NA|TRBV18|NA
TGTGCCAGCTCACCTAGCTCCTACGAGCAGTACTTC
CASSPSSYEQYF